This T cell receptor (beta chain) was observed in a study of blood T cell repertoires in COVID-19. Trimming cost V 5 bases and J 1 base; bases outside gene matches: 1. The CDR3 loop spans 13 amino acids. Germline lookup yields CDR1 LGHNT and CDR2 FRNRAP. This clone was detected only once. The repertoire was sequenced with immunoSEQ multiplex PCR; TCRdb's copy has only in-frame clones and lacks some. The sample contains approximately 170,000 clones, under 85% of which appear only once. The chain has TRBV12-5 and TRBJ2-5; 7 positions match TRBD2. This receptor was obtained from an older man with COVID-19, enrolled during active disease. Sequenced material: peripheral blood. The CDR3 nucleotides are TGTGCTAGTGGTCCGGGGGGCCAAGAGACCCAGTACTTC. This codes for CASGPGGQETQYF. Variable domain in full (rest from reference TRBV12-5 and TRBJ2-5): DARVTQTPRHKVTEMGQEVTMRCQPILGHNTVFWYRQTMMQGLELLAYFRNRAPLDDSGMPKDRFSAEMPDATLATLKIQPSEPRDSAVYFCASGPGGQETQYFGPGTRLLVL.